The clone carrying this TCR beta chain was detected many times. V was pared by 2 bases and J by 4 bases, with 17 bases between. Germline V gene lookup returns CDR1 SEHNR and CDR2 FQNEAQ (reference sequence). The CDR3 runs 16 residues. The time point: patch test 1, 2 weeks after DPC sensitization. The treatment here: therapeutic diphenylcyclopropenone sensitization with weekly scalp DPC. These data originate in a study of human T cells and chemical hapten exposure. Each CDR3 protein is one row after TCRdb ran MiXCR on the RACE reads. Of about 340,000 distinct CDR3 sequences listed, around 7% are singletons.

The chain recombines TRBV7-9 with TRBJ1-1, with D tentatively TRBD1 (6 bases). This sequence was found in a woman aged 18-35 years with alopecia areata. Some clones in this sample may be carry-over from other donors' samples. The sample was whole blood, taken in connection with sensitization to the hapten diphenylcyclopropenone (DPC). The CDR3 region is CASSLRGGGGGTEAFF. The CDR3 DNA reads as TGTGCCAGCAGCTTACGGGGTGGTGGGGGCGGCACTGAAGCTTTCTTT.